The 10 T cell receptor beta chains reported below all come from one sample, sequenced in a study of blood T cell repertoires in COVID-19. Some clones are missing from TCRdb's copy, which holds only in-frame ones; the method was immunoSEQ multiplex PCR. The sample lists around 200,000 clones; over 75% were seen once. The sequenced material came from peripheral blood. The receptor set was obtained from a woman older than 75 with acute or convalescent COVID-19.

The sample holds a few counts of this clone. V is TRBV3-1 (or the pseudogene TRBV3-2) and J is TRBJ2-1; the match to TRBD2 covers 12 bases. The ends lost 1 base at V and 2 bases at J; junction bases unmatched: 9. Per germline, CDR1 LGHDT and CDR2 YNNKEL (reference sequence). The CDR3 is made up of 19 amino acids. The CDR3 DNA reads as TGTGCCAGCAGCCAAGTCCCCGGCCCTAGCGGGAGGGCCTACAATGAGCAGTTCTTC. Its protein product is CASSQVPGPSGRAYNEQFF.

The chain has TRBV7-3 and TRBJ2-5, with 7 bases that match TRBD2. From germline, CDR1 is SGHTA and CDR2 FQGTGA. Trimming cost V 5 bases and J 2 bases; bases outside gene matches: 11. This CDR3 is built from 16 residues. The CDR3 DNA follows: TGTGCCAGCAGCATAAGCCGGGCTAGCGGACAAGAGACCCAGTACTTC. Its translation is CASSISRASGQETQYF. Based on the CDR3 plus reference TRBV7-3 and TRBJ2-5, the full variable domain is GAGVSQTPSNKVTEKGKYVELRCDPISGHTALYWYRQSLGQGPEFLIYFQGTGAADDSGLPNDRFFAVRPEGSVSTLKIQRTERGDSAVYLCASSISRASGQETQYFGPGTRLLVL.

This chain uses TRBV12-3 or TRBV12-4 with TRBJ1-5; maybe TRBD1 (5 bases). This CDR3 is 13 amino acids long. Trimming left V 5 bases short and J 4 bases short, with 9 bases between. The CDR3 region is CASSPYRNQPQHF. In DNA form, the CDR3 reads TGTGCCAGCAGTCCGTACAGGAATCAGCCCCAGCATTTT.

In this sample, this clone turned up once. This chain uses TRBV27 with TRBJ2-7, with 7 bases aligning to TRBD2. Germline V gene sequence: CDR1 MNHEY, CDR2 SMNVEV (reference sequence). Trimming took 3 bases from V and 2 from J; bases not matched to a gene: 1. The CDR3 contains 13 residues. The CDR3: CASSFRGAYEQYF. DNA of the CDR3: TGTGCCAGCAGTTTTCGGGGGGCCTACGAGCAGTACTTC.

V usage is TRBV7-2 and J usage is TRBJ1-5; unclear D gene. V was clipped by 1 base and J by 5 bases, with 6 bases between them. The CDR3 contains 13 residues. The germline V gene encodes CDR1 SGHTA and CDR2 FQGNSA. CDR3 region: CASSLGRDQPQHF. The CDR3 DNA reads as TGTGCCAGCAGCTTAGGACGGGATCAGCCCCAGCATTTT.

V is TRBV29-1 and J is TRBJ1-4; 9 bases agree with TRBD1. This CDR3 spans 14 amino acids. V was clipped by 6 bases and J by 3 bases; unmatched bases: 5. From germline, CDR1 is SQVTM and CDR2 ANQGSEA. CDR3 DNA sequence: TGCAGCGTGGGGGGACAGGGTTCTAATGAAAAACTGTTTTTT. This translates into CSVGGQGSNEKLFF.

V is TRBV11-3 and J is TRBJ2-2, with TRBD2 matching 12 bases. CDR1 SGHNT and CDR2 YENEEA come from the germline V gene. V lost 5 bases to trimming and J lost 0 bases; unmatched junction nucleotides: 10. The CDR3 length is 19 residues. CDR3 coding DNA: TGTGCCAGCAGCCCCTACCCGGGACTAGCGGGTTCGAACACCGGGGAGCTGTTTTTT. This encodes CASSPYPGLAGSNTGELFF.

The V gene is TRBV4-2, the J gene TRBJ2-1; D may be TRBD2 (8 bases). The CDR3 totals 18 residues. The germline CDR1 and CDR2 sequences are LGHNA and YNFKEQ. The ends were cut back, 4 bases at V and 9 bases at J, with 28 bases in the middle. CDR3: CASSRSGGDSRTLPEQFF. Written as DNA, the CDR3 is TGTGCCAGCAGCCGATCGGGAGGGGACAGTCGGACCCTTCCTGAGCAGTTCTTC.

The genes are TRBV19 and TRBJ1-2, with unresolved D. Between the trimmed V and J ends, which lost 1 base and 5 bases, there was a span of 8 bases. The germline V gene has CDR1 LNHDA and CDR2 SQIVND (reference sequence). This CDR3 is 13 amino acids long. CDR3 sequence (DNA): TGTGCCAGTAGTATAGCACAGTCTTATGGCTACACCTTC. The encoded protein is CASSIAQSYGYTF.

The CDR3, as DNA: TGTGCCAGCAGCCGAGGACAGACTACAACTAATGAAAAACTGTTTTTT. This encodes CASSRGQTTTNEKLFF. The gene calls are TRBV7-9 and TRBJ1-4; a weak D match, TRBD1 (6 bases). Trimming took off 5 bases at V and 0 bases at J, with 13 bases between the two ends. The length of the CDR3 is 16 residues. The V gene's germline CDR1 is SEHNR and CDR2 FQNEAQ (reference sequence).